The 18 T cell receptor beta chains reported below all come from one sample, sequenced in a study of T cell repertoires in cytomegalovirus infection. One entry per CDR3 protein results from TCRdb running MiXCR on the reads. Of around 70,000 distinct CDR3 sequences listed, under 30% are singletons. Their specific antigens are unknown. This sample comprised CD8+ T cells from cultured PBMCs, obtained from culture after CMV antigen stimulation. The receptors come from a human donor in good health (CMV status not recorded). Some clones in this sample may be carry-over from other donors' samples.

This clonotype occurred a few times. This chain links TRBV7-9 with TRBJ1-2; no firm D call. Between the trimmed V and J ends, which lost 1 base and 3 bases, there was a span of 6 bases. The CDR3 length is 13 residues. CDR1 SEHNR and CDR2 FQNEAQ come from the germline V gene (reference sequence). The CDR3 region is CASSLGADYGYTF. In nucleotides, the CDR3 is TGTGCCAGCAGCTTAGGTGCAGACTATGGCTACACCTTC.

This clonotype was recorded a few times. The rearrangement links TRBV7-6 to TRBJ2-1; D unresolved. Deletions cut 1 base from V and 4 bases from J, with 11 bases between. The CDR3 runs 15 residues. Per germline, CDR1 SGHVS and CDR2 FNYEAQ. The CDR3 DNA follows: TGTGCCAGCAGCTTAGGAGCTGACCCTTACAATGAGCAGTTCTTC. This translates into CASSLGADPYNEQFF.

Many counts were recorded for this clonotype. The chain links TRBV6-5 to TRBJ2-3; TRBD2 is a possible D gene (5 bases). In germline, CDR1 is MNHEY, CDR2 SVGAGI. CDR3 length: 15 amino acids. V lost 6 bases and J 0 bases, leaving 13 bases between the germline ends. The CDR3 DNA reads TGTGCCAGCAGCACCTTCGGGATGAGCACAGATACGCAGTATTTT. The encoded protein is CASSTFGMSTDTQYF.

This clonotype was detected many times. For the CDR3, the DNA is TGTGCCAGCTCTCGGACAGGCTATTACAATGAGCAGTTCTTC. This encodes CASSRTGYYNEQFF. The chain has TRBV18 and TRBJ2-1, with 7 bases lining up with TRBD1. V was clipped by 6 bases and J by 4 bases; unmatched bases: 6. The germline V gene has CDR1 KGHSH and CDR2 LQKENI. The length of the CDR3 is 14 residues.

This clonotype was recorded a few times. The rearrangement links TRBV27 to TRBJ2-3; 13 bases fit TRBD2. This CDR3 has 18 residues. V was pared by 6 bases and J by 0 bases, with 9 bases of the junction left unmatched. Germline assignment: CDR1 MNHEY and CDR2 SMNVEV (reference sequence). Here the CDR3 reads CASSYGTSGVTSTDTQYF. The CDR3 DNA is TGTGCCAGCAGCTACGGGACTAGCGGGGTGACTAGCACAGATACGCAGTATTTT.

This clonotype was counted ten times or more. The chain carries TRBV7-6 and TRBJ2-3; 8 nucleotides agree with TRBD2. V gave up 1 base and J gave up 3 bases; unmatched junction bases: 3. CDR3 length: 15 amino acids. In germline, CDR1 is SGHVS, CDR2 FNYEAQ. CDR3 loop: CASSLGGGGTDTQYF. The CDR3, as DNA: TGTGCCAGCAGCTTAGGCGGCGGGGGGACAGATACGCAGTATTTT.

There are many counts of this clonotype. V usage is TRBV6-2 or TRBV6-3 and J usage is TRBJ2-3; the D gene is possibly TRBD1 (6 bases). The V and J ends lost 6 bases and 2 bases respectively, with 18 bases between them. Per the germline V gene, CDR1 is MNHEY and CDR2 is SVGEGT. This CDR3 has 16 amino acids. In DNA, the CDR3 is TGTGCCAGCAGCCCCGGGACAACTTCCTTCACAGATACGCAGTATTTT. As protein: CASSPGTTSFTDTQYF.

This clonotype was seen repeatedly, ten times or more. The rearrangement links TRBV4-1 to TRBJ2-3; D is perhaps TRBD2 (6 bases). V was shortened by 0 bases and J by 4 bases, with 11 bases between the two germline ends. CDR1 is MGHRA, CDR2 YSYEKL, per germline. This CDR3 has 15 residues. The CDR3 nucleotides read TGCGCCAGCAGCCAAGATGGAGGGTCGGCAGATACGCAGTATTTT. Translating it yields CASSQDGGSADTQYF.

V gene TRBV20-1 combines with J gene TRBJ1-6, with 9 bases lining up with TRBD1. Trimming at V came to 5 bases and at J to 9 bases, leaving 5 bases not matched to a gene. CDR3 length equals 13 residues. The germline V gene has CDR1 DFQATT and CDR2 SNEGSKA (reference sequence). DNA for the CDR3: TGCAGTGCTGTCGGACAGGGGTTTTCACCCCTCCACTTT. Its protein product is CSAVGQGFSPLHF.

The chain uses TRBV11-2 and TRBJ2-7, with D maybe TRBD2 (6 bases). Germline lookup yields CDR1 SGHAT and CDR2 FQNNGV. The CDR3 has 16 amino acids. V shed 4 bases and J shed 0 bases, with 16 bases lying between them. The CDR3 coding sequence is TGTGCCAGCAGCTCCAATAGCGGAACCAGCTCCTACGAGCAGTACTTC. Its protein product is CASSSNSGTSSYEQYF.

The chain is built from TRBV5-1 and TRBJ1-5; TRBD1 is a possible D gene (5 bases). CDR3 length: 14 residues. In germline, CDR1 is SGHRS, CDR2 YFSETQ. V was trimmed by 3 bases and J by 0 bases, leaving 7 bases between them. The CDR3 protein is CASSWDGSNQPQHF. Here the CDR3 DNA reads TGCGCCAGCAGCTGGGACGGTAGCAATCAGCCCCAGCATTTT.

V and J are TRBV5-1 and TRBJ2-7; TRBD1 agrees at 7 bases. CDR3 size: 14 residues. Germline V gene sequence: CDR1 SGHRS, CDR2 YFSETQ. V shed 4 bases and J 2 bases; nucleotides not matched to a gene: 6. The CDR3 region is CASSPGQTTYEQYF. The CDR3 coding sequence is TGCGCCAGCAGCCCGGGACAGACTACCTACGAGCAGTACTTC.

This clonotype was seen more than once but under ten times. V and J are TRBV28 and TRBJ2-5; the D is unclear. Germline CDR1 and CDR2: MDHEN and SYDVKM. This CDR3 contains 14 residues. Deletions cut 2 bases from V and 0 bases from J, with 7 bases between. The CDR3 bases are TGTGCCAGCAGTTTACAGCAGTACCAAGAGACCCAGTACTTC. It codes for CASSLQQYQETQYF.

The V and J genes are TRBV28 and TRBJ2-7; 7 nucleotides match TRBD1. The CDR3 has 13 amino acids. Germline V gene sequence: CDR1 MDHEN, CDR2 SYDVKM. With V trimmed by 10 bases and J by 5 bases, 11 bases remained unmatched. CDR3 coding DNA: TGTGCCATAACCGAGACAGGGTTCCACGAGCAGTACTTC. Encoded protein: CAITETGFHEQYF.

In this sample, this clonotype turned up a few times. This chain connects TRBV11-2 to TRBJ1-3; possible D gene TRBD1, 5 bases. V dropped 5 bases and J dropped 3 bases, with 14 bases sitting between them. The CDR3 runs to 15 residues. Germline CDR1 SGHAT, CDR2 FQNNGV. Written as DNA, the CDR3 is TGTGCCAGCAGCCTTCTCAATGGGGGTGGAAACACCATATATTTT. It encodes CASSLLNGGGNTIYF.

This clonotype was counted many times. The chain combines TRBV7-8 with TRBJ2-1; TRBD2 agrees at 9 bases. The CDR3 totals 17 residues. J lost 3 bases, V lost 0 bases, and 6 bases had no gene match. Germline V CDR1 and CDR2: SGHVS, FQNEAQ. CDR3 sequence: CASSLAGGTSIYNEQFF. The CDR3, as DNA: TGTGCCAGCAGCTTAGCAGGAGGGACTAGCATCTACAATGAGCAGTTCTTC.

The chain joins TRBV27 to TRBJ2-3; D could derive from TRBD1 or TRBD2 (6 bases each). The V and J ends lost 7 bases and 4 bases respectively, with 15 bases between them. Germline V gene sequence: CDR1 MNHEY, CDR2 SMNVEV (reference sequence). This CDR3 comprises 14 residues. The CDR3 bases are TGTGCCAGCACTCAAAGGGGGGCCGCAGATACGCAGTATTTT. It codes for CASTQRGAADTQYF.

This clonotype was detected many times. CDR3 protein: CASSPDGGEEQYF. The CDR3 DNA follows: TGTGCCAGCAGTCCAGACGGGGGCGAGGAGCAGTACTTC. The chain joins TRBV6-1 to TRBJ2-7; D is possibly TRBD1 or TRBD2 (6 bases each). CDR1 MNHNS and CDR2 SASEGT come from the germline V gene. The germline V and J ends were trimmed by 5 bases and 7 bases, with 15 bases remaining between them. This CDR3 has 13 amino acids.